A selection of T cell receptor beta chains follows, all from one sample in a study of identical twins. TCRdb re-derived calls from the 5' RACE reads in MiXCR, one entry per CDR3 protein. The repertoire holds just under 550,000 distinct CDR3 sequences, with roughly 15% as singletons. A further study also used this sample, focusing on yellow fever vaccine responses in identical twins.

Sequencing used CD4+ T cells sorted from blood. The receptor source for this set is a woman between 18 and 29 years old in good health. Each CDR3 is given with its conserved first and last residue. The D gene is left open where the match is weak. Part of the rows lack a size; the others show once, few, many or a class for expanded clones.

TGTGCCAGCAGTATCCGGGAAAAAGATACGCAGTATTTT	CASSIREKDTQYF	TRBV12-3/TRBV12-4	TRBJ2-3	many	NA
TGTGCCAGCAGGGGACTAGCGGGAAACAATGAGCAGTTCTTC	CASRGLAGNNEQFF	TRBV27	TRBJ2-1	few	TRBD2
TGCGCCAGCAGCCCGACGACAGGGATTCTAACCGGGGAGCTGTTTTTT	CASSPTTGILTGELFF	TRBV5-1	TRBJ2-2	once	TRBD1
TGTGCCAGTAGCCGGGGACTAGCGGGAACAGAGACCCAGTACTTC	CASSRGLAGTETQYF	TRBV19	TRBJ2-5	few	TRBD2
TGTGCCAGCAGCTTAGTCGGCAGGGGGTTTGGGCTGGGTCAGCCCCAGCATTTT	CASSLVGRGFGLGQPQHF	TRBV7-8	TRBJ1-5	NA	TRBD1
TGTGCCACCAGCCCCTCTGGAGGGGGCTATGGCTACACCTTC	CATSPSGGGYGYTF	TRBV24-1	TRBJ1-2	few	NA
TGCAGTGCTATTGGACTAGCGGGAGTCTACAATGAGCAGTTCTTC	CSAIGLAGVYNEQFF	TRBV20-1	TRBJ2-1	many	TRBD2
TGTGCCACCAGTGATGCCTTAGGATCCTACAATGAGCAGTTCTTC	CATSDALGSYNEQFF	TRBV24-1	TRBJ2-1	NA	NA
TGCGCCAGCAGCCAAGCAGCAGGGGCGATTGAAGCTTTCTTT	CASSQAAGAIEAFF	TRBV4-1	TRBJ1-1	NA	NA
TGTGCCATCAATCCGGGAGCCACTCCCGGTGAGCAGTTCTTC	CAINPGATPGEQFF	TRBV10-3	TRBJ2-1	few	NA
TGTGCCAGCAGCCCTGTTGACGGGGAGCTGTTTTTT	CASSPVDGELFF	TRBV7-8	TRBJ2-2	few	NA
TGTGCCAGCAGTGACAGGGGAAGCGTTTCTAACACCGGGGAGCTGTTTTTT	CASSDRGSVSNTGELFF	TRBV12-3/TRBV12-4	TRBJ2-2	few	TRBD1
TGTGCCAGCAGCCAAAGAGAGACCCAGTACTTC	CASSQRETQYF	TRBV3-1	TRBJ2-5	many	NA
TGTGCCAGCAGTTTAAGATCGCAGATACCAAACACTGAAGCTTTCTTT	CASSLRSQIPNTEAFF	TRBV12-3/TRBV12-4	TRBJ1-1	many	NA